These T cell receptor beta chains were read from a single sample in a study of blood T cell repertoires in COVID-19. Profiled with immunoSEQ multiplex PCR; TCRdb holds only in-frame clones, not every one. This sample has 190,000 or so clones; about 91% occur once, and the top ten carry 4% to 5%. The sample was peripheral blood. These receptors were obtained from a woman aged 25 to 39 with acute or convalescent COVID-19. Both conserved end residues are part of each CDR3. Fields, in order: D gene, J gene, clone size, V gene, CDR3 protein, CDR3 DNA. A D gene is named only where the DNA matches it firmly. Clone size is not always given. Where it is, it says once, few, many or a class for expanded clones.

D gene: -; J gene: TRBJ1-1; clone size: -; V gene: TRBV18; CDR3 protein: CASSNIGGTEAFF; CDR3 DNA: TGTGCCAGCTCAAATATAGGGGGAACTGAAGCTTTCTTT
D gene: -; J gene: TRBJ2-7; clone size: few; V gene: TRBV20-1; CDR3 protein: CSVARTLEQYF; CDR3 DNA: TGCAGTGTTGCGCGGACTCTCGAGCAGTACTTC
D gene: TRBD2; J gene: TRBJ2-7; clone size: -; V gene: TRBV30; CDR3 protein: CASPGGDHEQYF; CDR3 DNA: TGTGCCAGTCCGGGGGGGGACCACGAGCAGTACTTC
D gene: -; J gene: TRBJ1-2; clone size: once; V gene: TRBV27; CDR3 protein: CASIGNIQGDYGYTF; CDR3 DNA: TGTGCCAGCATAGGAAATATTCAGGGCGACTATGGCTACACCTTC
D gene: TRBD1; J gene: TRBJ1-1; clone size: -; V gene: TRBV28; CDR3 protein: CASVRQGTPEAFF; CDR3 DNA: TGTGCCAGCGTAAGACAGGGAACGCCCGAAGCTTTCTTT
D gene: -; J gene: TRBJ1-6; clone size: few; V gene: TRBV2; CDR3 protein: CASSEATAGVSPLHF; CDR3 DNA: TGTGCCAGCAGTGAAGCGACGGCCGGGGTCTCACCCCTCCACTTT
D gene: TRBD1; J gene: TRBJ2-3; clone size: -; V gene: TRBV6-5; CDR3 protein: CASSYLGQGGDTQYF; CDR3 DNA: TGTGCCAGCAGTTACTTAGGACAGGGGGGAGATACGCAGTATTTT
D gene: TRBD1; J gene: TRBJ1-2; clone size: few; V gene: TRBV2; CDR3 protein: CASTGGQGLNGYTF; CDR3 DNA: TGTGCCAGCACCGGAGGACAGGGATTGAATGGCTACACCTTC
D gene: -; J gene: TRBJ2-7; clone size: -; V gene: TRBV5-1; CDR3 protein: CASSWDTSYEQYF; CDR3 DNA: TGCGCCAGCAGCTGGGACACCTCCTACGAGCAGTACTTC
D gene: -; J gene: TRBJ1-5; clone size: -; V gene: TRBV11-2; CDR3 protein: CASSLGWGSNQPQHF; CDR3 DNA: TGTGCCAGCAGCTTAGGATGGGGCAGCAATCAGCCCCAGCATTTT
D gene: TRBD1; J gene: TRBJ2-7; clone size: -; V gene: TRBV2; CDR3 protein: CAIRTGGPEQYF; CDR3 DNA: TGTGCCATCAGGACAGGGGGCCCCGAGCAGTACTTC
D gene: -; J gene: TRBJ2-7; clone size: -; V gene: TRBV28; CDR3 protein: CASSLFRRSYEQYF; CDR3 DNA: TGTGCCAGCAGTTTGTTCAGGCGCTCCTACGAGCAGTACTTC
D gene: -; J gene: TRBJ1-2; clone size: -; V gene: TRBV2; CDR3 protein: CASSNSMNYGYTF; CDR3 DNA: TGTGCCAGCAGTAACAGTATGAACTATGGCTACACCTTC
D gene: TRBD2; J gene: TRBJ2-7; clone size: once; V gene: TRBV5-5; CDR3 protein: CASSPGSLAGGLGEQYF; CDR3 DNA: TGTGCCAGCAGCCCCGGGTCCTTAGCGGGAGGGCTCGGCGAGCAGTACTTC
D gene: -; J gene: TRBJ1-2; clone size: -; V gene: TRBV10-3; CDR3 protein: CACGGTEGYTF; CDR3 DNA: TGTGCCTGCGGGGGGACGGAAGGCTACACCTTC
D gene: -; J gene: TRBJ1-4; clone size: -; V gene: TRBV2; CDR3 protein: CASSATGSTNEKLFF; CDR3 DNA: TGTGCCAGCAGTGCCACAGGGTCAACTAATGAAAAACTGTTTTTT
D gene: TRBD2; J gene: TRBJ2-7; clone size: -; V gene: TRBV27; CDR3 protein: CASARGVTLPYEQYF; CDR3 DNA: TGTGCCAGCGCCCGGGGGGTAACTCTCCCCTACGAGCAGTACTTC
D gene: -; J gene: TRBJ2-1; clone size: -; V gene: TRBV19; CDR3 protein: CASSIDKTPRGEQFF; CDR3 DNA: TGTGCCAGTAGTATAGATAAAACCCCACGGGGTGAGCAGTTCTTC
D gene: -; J gene: TRBJ2-7; clone size: -; V gene: TRBV6-1; CDR3 protein: CASSETLEDYEQYF; CDR3 DNA: TGTGCCAGCAGTGAAACCCTTGAGGACTACGAGCAGTACTTC
D gene: TRBD1; J gene: TRBJ2-1; clone size: -; V gene: TRBV7-2; CDR3 protein: CASSWDRGNYNEQFF; CDR3 DNA: TGTGCCAGCAGCTGGGACAGGGGCAATTACAATGAGCAGTTCTTC
D gene: -; J gene: TRBJ1-2; clone size: few; V gene: TRBV27; CDR3 protein: CASSFGGYGYTF; CDR3 DNA: TGTGCCAGCAGTTTCGGGGGATATGGCTACACCTTC
D gene: TRBD1; J gene: TRBJ1-6; clone size: -; V gene: TRBV2; CDR3 protein: CASLDRDNSPLHF; CDR3 DNA: TGTGCCAGCCTAGACAGGGACAATTCACCCCTCCACTTT
D gene: -; J gene: TRBJ2-1; clone size: -; V gene: TRBV23-1; CDR3 protein: CASSPHCPFF; CDR3 DNA: TGCGCCAGCAGTCCCCACTGCCCTTTCTTC
D gene: TRBD1; J gene: TRBJ1-4; clone size: -; V gene: TRBV28; CDR3 protein: CASSLGQDANEKLFF; CDR3 DNA: TGTGCCAGCAGTCTTGGACAGGATGCTAATGAAAAACTGTTTTTT
D gene: -; J gene: TRBJ1-1; clone size: -; V gene: TRBV3-1/TRBV3-2; CDR3 protein: CASSRSEGWNTEAFF; CDR3 DNA: TGTGCCAGCAGCCGGAGTGAGGGCTGGAACACTGAAGCTTTCTTT
D gene: TRBD2; J gene: TRBJ2-7; clone size: -; V gene: TRBV15; CDR3 protein: CATSRGTSGYEQYF; CDR3 DNA: TGTGCCACCAGCAGAGGGACTAGCGGATACGAGCAGTACTTC
D gene: TRBD1; J gene: TRBJ2-2; clone size: -; V gene: TRBV5-1; CDR3 protein: CASSPGTATGELFF; CDR3 DNA: TGCGCCAGCAGCCCGGGGACAGCGACCGGGGAGCTGTTTTTT
D gene: -; J gene: TRBJ2-7; clone size: once; V gene: TRBV4-2; CDR3 protein: CASSQGRYEQYF; CDR3 DNA: TGTGCCAGCAGCCAGGGCCGCTACGAGCAGTACTTC
D gene: -; J gene: TRBJ1-3; clone size: -; V gene: TRBV7-8; CDR3 protein: CASSSTGPGRGGIYF; CDR3 DNA: TGTGCCAGCAGCTCTACCGGCCCAGGCCGGGGTGGCATATATTTT
D gene: -; J gene: TRBJ1-1; clone size: -; V gene: TRBV12-3/TRBV12-4; CDR3 protein: CASQRPIGEAFF; CDR3 DNA: TGTGCCAGCCAGCGGCCGATCGGTGAAGCTTTCTTT
D gene: -; J gene: TRBJ1-4; clone size: -; V gene: TRBV5-5; CDR3 protein: CASSPVAGRKLFF; CDR3 DNA: TGTGCCAGCAGTCCTGTAGCGGGCAGAAAATTGTTTTTT
D gene: -; J gene: TRBJ2-2; clone size: -; V gene: TRBV14; CDR3 protein: CASSQELGNTGELFF; CDR3 DNA: TGTGCCAGCAGCCAAGAGCTAGGGAACACCGGGGAGCTGTTTTTT
D gene: TRBD1; J gene: TRBJ1-5; clone size: few; V gene: TRBV6-2/TRBV6-3; CDR3 protein: CASSSRGPVPQHF; CDR3 DNA: TGTGCCAGCAGTTCCAGGGGGCCTGTGCCCCAGCATTTT
D gene: -; J gene: TRBJ1-5; clone size: once; V gene: TRBV12-3/TRBV12-4; CDR3 protein: CASSLYGQPQHF; CDR3 DNA: TGTGCCAGCAGTTTATACGGGCAGCCCCAGCATTTT
D gene: -; J gene: TRBJ1-3; clone size: -; V gene: TRBV5-1; CDR3 protein: CASSDNSGNTIYF; CDR3 DNA: TGCGCCAGCAGCGACAACTCTGGAAACACCATATATTTT
D gene: -; J gene: TRBJ2-1; clone size: -; V gene: TRBV5-1; CDR3 protein: CASSLLGHPANEQFF; CDR3 DNA: TGCGCCAGCAGCTTGTTGGGACACCCGGCCAATGAGCAGTTCTTC
D gene: TRBD2; J gene: TRBJ2-7; clone size: -; V gene: TRBV19; CDR3 protein: CASSKNRLAGGTYEQYF; CDR3 DNA: TGTGCCAGTAGTAAAAACCGACTAGCGGGAGGTACCTACGAGCAGTACTTC
D gene: TRBD2; J gene: TRBJ2-1; clone size: once; V gene: TRBV24-1; CDR3 protein: CATSDPSGTNKVDEQFF; CDR3 DNA: TGTGCCACCAGTGACCCTTCCGGGACTAACAAGGTGGATGAGCAGTTCTTC
D gene: -; J gene: TRBJ2-7; clone size: -; V gene: TRBV6-5; CDR3 protein: CASSPDSVEQYF; CDR3 DNA: TGTGCCAGCAGCCCAGATAGCGTCGAGCAGTACTTC
D gene: -; J gene: TRBJ1-4; clone size: -; V gene: TRBV29-1; CDR3 protein: CSVRDTGDNEKLFF; CDR3 DNA: TGCAGCGTCCGGGACACCGGCGATAATGAAAAACTGTTTTTT
D gene: -; J gene: TRBJ2-7; clone size: -; V gene: TRBV19; CDR3 protein: CASSSGGSYEQYF; CDR3 DNA: -
D gene: -; J gene: TRBJ2-1; clone size: -; V gene: TRBV10-3; CDR3 protein: CAISEVRSSYNEQFF; CDR3 DNA: TGTGCCATCAGTGAGGTTCGGAGCTCCTACAATGAGCAGTTCTTC
D gene: -; J gene: TRBJ2-3; clone size: -; V gene: TRBV11-1; CDR3 protein: CASSLGLTDTQYF; CDR3 DNA: TGTGCCAGCAGCTTGGGGCTCACAGATACGCAGTATTTT
D gene: -; J gene: TRBJ1-1; clone size: -; V gene: TRBV28; CDR3 protein: CASSFRRENTEAFF; CDR3 DNA: TGTGCCAGCAGTTTTCGCCGGGAGAACACTGAAGCTTTCTTT
D gene: -; J gene: TRBJ1-2; clone size: once; V gene: TRBV18; CDR3 protein: CASSPPARGQGNGYTF; CDR3 DNA: TGTGCCAGCTCACCACCGGCGCGGGGGCAAGGGAATGGCTACACCTTC
D gene: TRBD2; J gene: TRBJ2-7; clone size: -; V gene: TRBV2; CDR3 protein: CASSEGLAGLYEQYF; CDR3 DNA: TGTGCCAGCAGTGAAGGGCTAGCGGGCCTCTACGAGCAGTACTTC
D gene: -; J gene: TRBJ1-5; clone size: -; V gene: TRBV6-5; CDR3 protein: CASSRVNQPQHF; CDR3 DNA: TGTGCCAGCTCCAGGGTCAATCAGCCCCAGCATTTT
D gene: -; J gene: TRBJ1-6; clone size: once; V gene: TRBV9; CDR3 protein: CASSVDQLLNSPLHF; CDR3 DNA: TGTGCCAGCAGCGTAGATCAGTTGCTTAATTCACCCCTCCACTTT
D gene: -; J gene: TRBJ1-5; clone size: few; V gene: TRBV12-5; CDR3 protein: CASGFNPDQPQHF; CDR3 DNA: TGTGCTAGTGGTTTCAATCCGGATCAGCCCCAGCATTTT
D gene: -; J gene: TRBJ2-7; clone size: -; V gene: TRBV29-1; CDR3 protein: CSVVGAEEQYF; CDR3 DNA: TGCAGCGTTGTGGGGGCGGAGGAGCAGTACTTC
D gene: -; J gene: TRBJ2-1; clone size: -; V gene: TRBV3-1/TRBV3-2; CDR3 protein: CASSQVKPNEQFF; CDR3 DNA: TGTGCCAGCAGCCAAGTTAAGCCAAATGAGCAGTTCTTC
D gene: -; J gene: TRBJ2-7; clone size: -; V gene: TRBV5-1; CDR3 protein: CASSFATEQYF; CDR3 DNA: TGCGCCAGCAGCTTTGCCACAGAGCAGTACTTC
D gene: -; J gene: TRBJ2-7; clone size: -; V gene: TRBV20-1; CDR3 protein: CSAKTRNEQYF; CDR3 DNA: TGCAGTGCAAAGACTAGGAACGAGCAGTACTTC
D gene: -; J gene: TRBJ1-1; clone size: -; V gene: TRBV6-5; CDR3 protein: CASSYGGSRTEAFF; CDR3 DNA: TGTGCCAGCAGTTATGGAGGGTCGAGGACTGAAGCTTTCTTT
D gene: -; J gene: TRBJ1-1; clone size: -; V gene: TRBV3-1/TRBV3-2; CDR3 protein: CASSLSYWAEAFF; CDR3 DNA: TGTGCCAGCAGCCTCAGCTACTGGGCGGAAGCTTTCTTT
D gene: -; J gene: TRBJ2-1; clone size: -; V gene: TRBV7-9; CDR3 protein: CASRPWQALYNEQFF; CDR3 DNA: TGTGCCAGCAGACCTTGGCAGGCCTTGTACAATGAGCAGTTCTTC
D gene: -; J gene: TRBJ2-2; clone size: -; V gene: TRBV7-9; CDR3 protein: CASSSSPGFRELFF; CDR3 DNA: TGTGCCAGCAGCTCTAGCCCGGGTTTCCGGGAGCTGTTTTTT